The 21 T cell receptor beta chains reported below all come from one sample, sequenced in a study of cytomegalovirus exposure and HLA in healthy donors. Measured with immunoSEQ multiplex PCR; TCRdb has only the in-frame clones, and not every one. The repertoire holds 45,000 to 65,000 clones, with 80% to 95% as singletons. Sequenced input: PBMCs. The source is a man between 18 and 29 years old in good health and CMV-seronegative.

This clone appeared a single time. The chain recombines TRBV5-3 with TRBJ1-5; the D gene is possibly TRBD1 (5 bases). TRBV5-3 is classed as an ORF, of uncertain function. Trimming cost V 7 bases and J 5 bases, with 22 bases left between them. The CDR3 is made up of 16 amino acids. The CDR3 loop is CARRRKWFLGDQPQHF. The DNA of the CDR3 is TGTGCCAGACGTCGGAAGTGGTTTTTAGGGGATCAGCCCCAGCATTTT.

This clone appeared once. This chain connects TRBV5-4 to TRBJ1-2; D perhaps matches TRBD1 (6 bases). V was clipped by 5 bases and J by 4 bases, with 12 bases between them. The CDR3 is made up of 13 amino acids. The germline CDR1 and CDR2 sequences are SGHNT and YYREEE (reference sequence). Here the CDR3 DNA reads TGTGCCAGCAGTCTAGACAGGTCCTATGGCTACACCTTC. It specifies CASSLDRSYGYTF.

The V gene is TRBV9, the J gene TRBJ2-1, with TRBD2 matching over 13 bases. V lost 0 bases and J lost 7; bases outside the gene matches: 4. CDR3 size: 16 residues. Germline CDR1 reads SGDLS; CDR2 reads YYNGEE. The DNA for the CDR3 is TGTGCCAGCAGCGTAGAGAAACTAGCGGGAGGGAATGAGCAGTTCTTC. The encoded protein is CASSVEKLAGGNEQFF.

This clone showed up just a few times. V is TRBV5-1 and J is TRBJ2-1; 9 bases map to TRBD2. Germline CDR1 is SGHRS and CDR2 is YFSETQ. The CDR3 covers 15 residues. J was trimmed by 0 bases and V by 4 bases; bases with no gene match: 2. CDR3 residues: CASSPTSGSYNEQFF. CDR3 sequence (DNA): TGCGCCAGCAGCCCGACTAGCGGCTCCTACAATGAGCAGTTCTTC.

The CDR3 DNA follows: TGTGCCAGCAGACTATCCGGGACAGGGGGCTACGAGCAGTACTTC. Translation: CASRLSGTGGYEQYF. The chain joins TRBV14 to TRBJ2-7; 11 bases line up with TRBD1. The CDR3 covers 15 residues. Germline-derived CDR1 and CDR2 are SGHDN and FVKESK. Germline trimming cut 6 bases from V and 3 bases from J; bases unmatched to any gene: 7.

The chain uses TRBV28 and TRBJ1-2; TRBD1 matches 8 bases. The CDR3 length is 16 residues. In germline, CDR1 is MDHEN, CDR2 SYDVKM. After removal of 3 bases from V and 1 base from J, the junction contained 7 bases not matched to a gene. The CDR3 nucleotides are TGTGCCAGCAGTTTCAGGCAGGGGGCCATTAACTATGGCTACACCTTC. It encodes CASSFRQGAINYGYTF.

This clone was found a few times. This chain joins TRBV5-4 and TRBJ2-1, with 8 bases matching TRBD2. This CDR3 region has 16 residues. V dropped 1 base and J dropped 5; count of bases not matched to a gene: 8. Germline V CDR1 and CDR2: SGHNT, YYREEE (reference sequence). The CDR3 here is CASSLITGGPNNEQFF. The DNA for the CDR3 is TGTGCCAGCAGCTTGATCACGGGAGGGCCTAACAATGAGCAGTTCTTC.

The gene calls are TRBV5-6 and TRBJ2-2, with 7 bases that match TRBD1. This CDR3 is built from 16 residues. Germline V lookup: CDR1 SGHDT, CDR2 YYEEEE. The ends lost 0 bases at V and 0 bases at J; junction bases unmatched: 2. The DNA for the CDR3 is TGTGCCAGCAGCTTGGCCGGGACAGCGAACACCGGGGAGCTGTTTTTT. Its protein product is CASSLAGTANTGELFF.

The V gene is TRBV6-4, the J gene TRBJ2-7, with 9 positions matching TRBD2. Germline V lookup: CDR1 MRHNA, CDR2 SNTAGT. The V gene end was trimmed by 6 bases and the J gene end by 6 bases; junction bases not matched to a gene: 6. The CDR3 has 13 residues. In nucleotides, the CDR3 is TGTGCCAGCAGAGAGCGGGAGGCGGGCGAGCAGTACTTC. This sequence encodes CASREREAGEQYF.

This chain links TRBV11-3 with TRBJ2-1; 8 bases align to TRBD2. The CDR3 is made up of 17 amino acids. Losses at the gene ends were 2 bases for V and 3 bases for J; bases not matched to a gene: 9. The germline gives CDR1 SGHNT, CDR2 YENEEA. This chain's CDR3 is CASSLTGGGKRYNEQFF. DNA of the CDR3: TGTGCCAGCAGCTTAACGGGAGGGGGGAAGCGCTACAATGAGCAGTTCTTC.

The chain links TRBV5-1 to TRBJ2-5; 9 bases fit TRBD2. Germline loops: CDR1 SGHRS, CDR2 YFSETQ. The trim removed 6 bases at V and 2 bases at J, leaving 8 bases unmatched. The CDR3 covers 15 residues. The chain's CDR3 is CASTKGLAQQETQYF. The CDR3, as DNA: TGCGCCAGCACCAAAGGACTAGCGCAGCAAGAGACCCAGTACTTC.

V gene TRBV2 combines with J gene TRBJ1-1; tentatively, D is TRBD1 (6 bases). Trimming pared 6 bases from V and 5 bases from J, leaving 16 bases between. The CDR3 length is 14 residues. Germline V gives CDR1 SNHLY, CDR2 FYNNEI. This chain's CDR3 is CASSANRVGTEAFF. In DNA, the CDR3 is TGTGCCAGCAGCGCCAACAGGGTGGGGACTGAAGCTTTCTTT.

The chain joins TRBV13 to TRBJ2-7, with TRBD2 as a possible D gene (6 bases). The ends were cut back, 5 bases at V and 2 bases at J, with 10 bases in the middle. The CDR3 consists of 13 residues. Per the germline V gene, CDR1 is PRHDT and CDR2 is FYEKMQ (reference sequence). CDR3 sequence reads: CASSLGGPYEQYF. The CDR3 bases are TGTGCCAGCAGCCTGGGGGGACCCTACGAGCAGTACTTC.

The chain combines TRBV6-1 with TRBJ2-3; D is unclear. There are 13 residues in the CDR3. CDR1 is MNHNS and CDR2 is SASEGT in the germline V gene. The ends were cut back, 2 bases at V and 4 bases at J, with 7 bases in the middle. In nucleotides, the CDR3 is TGTGCCAGCAGTGAACTGGTAGCAGATACGCAGTATTTT. Translated: CASSELVADTQYF.

The chain joins TRBV28 to TRBJ2-7; D may be TRBD2 (6 bases). The CDR3 runs to 14 residues. V lost 5 bases and J lost 1, with 12 bases in between. CDR1 and CDR2 (germline): MDHEN, SYDVKM. CDR3 loop: CASSPSAGSYEQYF. CDR3 sequence (DNA): TGTGCCAGCAGTCCCAGTGCGGGATCCTACGAGCAGTACTTC. Full variable domain (outside the CDR3, taken from reference TRBV28 and TRBJ2-7): DVKVTQSSRYLVKRTGEKVFLECVQDMDHENMFWYRQDPGLGLRLIYFSYDVKMKEKGDIPEGYSVSREKKERFSLILESASTNQTSMYLCASSPSAGSYEQYFGPGTRLTVT.

The chain joins TRBV7-9 to TRBJ1-1; possible D gene TRBD1, 6 bases. Germline CDR1 reads SEHNR; CDR2 reads FQNEAQ (reference sequence). Between the trimmed V and J ends, which lost 3 bases and 0 bases, there was a span of 8 bases. There are 14 residues in the CDR3. The CDR3 region is CASSLTGMNTEAFF. CDR3 DNA: TGTGCCAGCAGCTTGACAGGAATGAACACTGAAGCTTTCTTT.

The genes are TRBV14 and TRBJ2-5, with 7 bases aligning to TRBD2. Germline CDR1 reads SGHDN; CDR2 reads FVKESK. This CDR3 has 14 amino acids. The V gene end was trimmed by 2 bases and the J gene end by 2 bases; junction bases not matched to a gene: 2. CDR3 nucleotide sequence: TGTGCCAGCAGCCAACAGGGACTACAAGAGACCCAGTACTTC. Protein sequence: CASSQQGLQETQYF.

The rearrangement uses TRBV28 and TRBJ2-7; TRBD1 agrees at 9 bases. CDR3 length: 15 amino acids. Trimming at V came to 5 bases and at J to 1 base, leaving 6 bases not matched to a gene. The germline CDR1 and CDR2 sequences are MDHEN and SYDVKM. CDR3 loop: CASSPRGTGSYEQYF. The CDR3 coding sequence is TGTGCCAGCAGTCCACGCGGGACAGGGTCCTACGAGCAGTACTTC.

The chain recombines TRBV19 with TRBJ2-7, with a weak D call TRBD2 (6 bases). Trimming took 1 base from V and 0 from J, leaving 7 bases between them. Germline V CDR1 and CDR2: LNHDA, SQIVND (reference sequence). This CDR3 is built from 14 residues. DNA of the CDR3: TGTGCCAGTAGTATAGGCGGGATCTCCTACGAGCAGTACTTC. Encoded protein: CASSIGGISYEQYF.

The rearrangement links TRBV6-5 to TRBJ1-1; D gene ambiguous. The germline V and J ends were trimmed by 6 bases and 5 bases, with 19 bases remaining between them. The CDR3 totals 15 residues. Germline V lookup: CDR1 MNHEY, CDR2 SVGAGI. The CDR3 nucleotides are TGTGCCAGCAGCCCTGCCTTCACGGAGGGAACTGAAGCTTTCTTT. Translation gives CASSPAFTEGTEAFF.

This chain connects TRBV19 to TRBJ1-2; the match to TRBD1 covers 8 bases. The CDR3 spans 14 residues. Germline V gene lookup returns CDR1 LNHDA and CDR2 SQIVND (reference sequence). V was clipped by 3 bases and J by 2 bases; unmatched bases: 2. CDR3 DNA: TGTGCCAGTAGTATGACAGGGGTCAACTATGGCTACACCTTC. It yields the protein CASSMTGVNYGYTF.